These 25 T cell receptor beta chains originate from one sample sequenced in a study of blood T cells in healthy people across ages. It was with a sample-barcoded 5' primer and a J-beta primer mix that a second PCR of roughly 7 to 12 cycles was run. Using its own MiXCR run on the 5' RACE reads, TCRdb lists one record per CDR3 protein. The sample includes about 1,800,000 distinct CDR3 sequences, roughly 27% of them seen just once. Material: blood. The receptors originated from a woman aged 25-40 years in good health.

In this sample, this clonotype turned up a few times. The chain joins TRBV28 to TRBJ2-3; D gene unclear. In germline, CDR1 is MDHEN, CDR2 SYDVKM. The germline V and J ends were trimmed by 4 bases and 1 base, with 9 bases remaining between them. The CDR3 length is 14 residues. CDR3 sequence: CASSSSWGTDTQYF. The CDR3, as DNA: TGTGCCAGCAGTTCCTCTTGGGGCACAGATACGCAGTATTTT.

The V gene is TRBV5-1, the J gene TRBJ1-4; possible D gene TRBD1, 5 bases. There are 15 residues in the CDR3. V dropped 4 bases and J dropped 6 bases, with 16 bases sitting between them. Germline CDR1 and CDR2: SGHRS and YFSETQ. This CDR3 is CASSPSGAGDEKLFF. For the CDR3, the DNA is TGCGCCAGCAGCCCATCCGGGGCAGGAGATGAAAAACTGTTTTTT.

This clonotype was observed a few times. One junction end disagrees with the germline gene, perhaps due to a read error. The chain carries TRBV10-3 and TRBJ2-4; weak D call: TRBD1 (5 bases). CDR3 length: 11 residues. Germline-derived CDR1 and CDR2 are ENHRY and SYGVKD. DNA of the CDR3: TGTGCCATCCGTGACAGCAATGAGCAGTACTTC. Translation: CAIRDSNEQYF.

This clonotype was counted a few times. J is TRBJ1-1 and V is TRBV5-1; 7 nucleotides align to TRBD1. The CDR3 totals 13 residues. V dropped 7 bases and J dropped 4; count of bases not matched to a gene: 7. CDR1 and CDR2 (germline): SGHRS, YFSETQ. The CDR3 loop reads CASGHRDSTEAFF. CDR3 coding DNA: TGCGCCAGCGGACACAGGGACAGCACTGAAGCTTTCTTT. Full variable domain (missing parts from reference TRBV5-1 and TRBJ1-1): KAGVTQTPRYLIKTRGQQVTLSCSPISGHRSVSWYQQTPGQGLQFLFEYFSETQRNKGNFPGRFSGRQFSNSRSEMNVSTLELGDSALYLCASGHRDSTEAFFGQGTRLTVV.

This clonotype was seen more than once but under ten times. This chain uses TRBV12-3 or TRBV12-4 with TRBJ2-1; tentatively, D is TRBD1 or TRBD2 (6 bases each). Trimming shortened V by 0 bases and J by 6 bases, and 12 bases separated the two germline ends. The CDR3 sequence is 15 residues long. DNA of the CDR3: TGTGCCAGCAGTTTAGCGGGGGGCTCTTTCAATGAGCAGTTCTTC. Translation gives CASSLAGGSFNEQFF.

The rearrangement uses TRBV7-2 and TRBJ1-2; no clear D gene. V gave up 5 bases and J gave up 6 bases, with 19 bases separating them. Germline assignment: CDR1 SGHTA and CDR2 FQGNSA. CDR3 size: 15 residues. CDR3 DNA: TGTGCCAGCAGCCCCTTGAAAATACTCGGACATGGCTACACCTTC. Its translation is CASSPLKILGHGYTF.

The chain joins TRBV5-1 to TRBJ2-5, with 9 bases aligning to TRBD2. With the DNA end fitting TRBJ2-7 better, the J assignment may be wrong. The germline CDR1 and CDR2 sequences are SGHRS and YFSETQ. The CDR3 totals 15 residues. CDR3 in DNA: TGCGCCAGCAGCGAGTTAGCGGGAGTGGGTAACGAGCAGTACTTC. Translation: CASSELAGVGNEQYF.

The chain employs TRBV2 and TRBJ1-4, with D possibly matching TRBD1 (5 bases). The V gene lost 5 bases and the J gene lost 9 bases, with 13 bases spanning the gap. Germline V gene lookup returns CDR1 SNHLY and CDR2 FYNNEI. This CDR3 has 13 residues. The CDR3 here is CASSPTGAQKLFF. In DNA, the CDR3 is TGTGCCAGCAGTCCAACAGGTGCACAAAAACTGTTTTTT. Full variable domain (outside the CDR3, taken from reference TRBV2 and TRBJ1-4): EPEVTQTPSHQVTQMGQEVILRCVPISNHLYFYWYRQILGQKVEFLVSFYNNEISEKSEIFDDQFSVERPDGSNFTLKIRSTKLEDSAMYFCASSPTGAQKLFFGSGTQLSVL.

As for this clonotype: One end of the junction is discordant with germline, which a read error may explain. The V and J genes are TRBV7-2 and TRBJ2-3; D is perhaps TRBD2 (6 bases). Germline-derived CDR1 and CDR2 are SGHTA and FQGNSA. The CDR3 is 14 amino acids. CDR3 DNA sequence: TGTGTCAGCAGCCAGGGACTGGACACAGATACGCAGTATTTT. It is translated as CVSSQGLDTDTQYF. The variable domain in full, completed from reference TRBV7-2 and TRBJ2-3, reads GAGVSQSPSNKVTEKGKDVELRCDPISGHTALYWYRQSLGQGLEFLIYFQGNSAPDKSGLPSDRFSAERTGGSVSTLTIQRTQQEDSAVYLCVSSQGLDTDTQYFGPGTRLTVL.

In its sample, this clonotype was seen many times. The chain is built from TRBV5-1 and TRBJ2-1; TRBD1 or TRBD2 may be the D gene (6 bases each). V shed 0 bases and J shed 7 bases, with 14 bases lying between them. Germline V gives CDR1 SGHRS, CDR2 YFSETQ. CDR3 length equals 15 residues. CDR3 loop: CASSLDGGRGNEQFF. Here the CDR3 DNA reads TGCGCCAGCAGCTTGGACGGGGGCCGGGGGAATGAGCAGTTCTTC.

This clonotype was detected many times. The chain links TRBV2 to TRBJ2-6; D possibly corresponds to TRBD1 (7 bases). Trimming removed 7 bases from V and 1 base from J, with 23 bases in between. This CDR3 region has 19 residues. In germline, CDR1 is SNHLY, CDR2 FYNNEI. Here the CDR3 reads CASIGQDDWRDSGANVLTF. CDR3 in DNA: TGTGCCAGCATCGGACAGGATGATTGGCGGGATTCTGGGGCCAACGTCCTGACTTTC.

In its sample, this clonotype was seen a few times. The chain joins TRBV20-1 to TRBJ2-1; D remains ambiguous. CDR1 is DFQATT, CDR2 SNEGSKA, per germline (reference sequence). V was clipped by 2 bases and J by 15 bases, with 17 bases between them. This CDR3 comprises 12 residues. CDR3 sequence: CSARSTDGLMFF. In nucleotides, the CDR3 is TGCAGTGCTAGATCTACGGACGGTCTAATGTTCTTC.

Here the CDR3 reads CSGDPSTDTQYF. DNA of the CDR3: TGCAGCGGTGACCCCTCCACAGATACGCAGTATTTT. This chain links TRBV29-1 with TRBJ2-3, with no clear D. Trimming removed 7 bases from V and 2 bases from J, with 10 bases in between. The CDR3 has 12 amino acids. Germline V lookup: CDR1 SQVTM, CDR2 ANQGSEA.

This clonotype showed up just a few times. V gene TRBV20-1 combines with J gene TRBJ1-6, with 10 bases aligning to TRBD1. Germline CDR1 DFQATT, CDR2 SNEGSKA (reference sequence). The CDR3 spans 17 residues. The ends lost 3 bases at V and 4 bases at J; junction bases unmatched: 9. In DNA form, the CDR3 reads TGCAGTGCTAGGGTGCCTGACAGGGGGCTGTATAATTCACCCCTCCACTTT. This sequence encodes CSARVPDRGLYNSPLHF.

This chain connects TRBV12-3 or TRBV12-4 to TRBJ1-1; TRBD1 might be the D (5 bases). With 5 bases removed from V and 1 base from J, the gap between germline ends came to 14 bases. The CDR3 covers 15 residues. Here the CDR3 reads CASSVTTTGNTEAFF. For the CDR3, the DNA is TGTGCCAGCAGTGTCACGACCACAGGGAACACTGAAGCTTTCTTT.

The J gene is TRBJ2-5, the V gene TRBV7-9; 7 bases map to TRBD1. The DNA end is a closer match to TRBJ2-7, so the J assignment may be wrong. The CDR3 length is 14 residues. Germline V lookup: CDR1 SEHNR, CDR2 FQNEAQ (reference sequence). The CDR3 sequence: CASRPSPGGYEQYF. CDR3 in DNA: TGTGCCAGCAGGCCCTCGCCAGGGGGATACGAGCAGTACTTC.

This clonotype has just a few counts. A much larger clone sits a single nucleotide away, making a read error possible. The V and J genes are TRBV28 and TRBJ2-4, with D unclear. Per germline, CDR1 MDHEN and CDR2 SYDVKM. The CDR3 extends over 13 amino acids. V shed 6 bases and J shed 10 bases, with 16 bases lying between them. In DNA form, the CDR3 reads TGTGCCAGCAGGTCCGGCAGGTTTGAGATTCAGTACTTC. Amino acids: CASRSGRFEIQYF.

This clonotype was observed a few times. The rearrangement joins TRBV20-1 to TRBJ2-3; 14 bases are a match to TRBD2. The CDR3 contains 16 residues. Trimming removed 4 bases from V and 1 base from J; junction bases left unmatched: 4. The germline V gene has CDR1 DFQATT and CDR2 SNEGSKA (reference sequence). The CDR3 DNA sequence: TGCAGTGCTACCCCGGGACTAGCGGGGGGCACAGATACGCAGTATTTT. It codes for CSATPGLAGGTDTQYF.

This sequence joins TRBV20-1 and TRBJ1-2, with D unclear. The CDR3 is made up of 14 amino acids. Germline CDR1 reads DFQATT; CDR2 reads SNEGSKA (reference sequence). Deletions cut 3 bases from V and 4 bases from J, with 15 bases between. Here the CDR3 DNA reads TGCAGTGCTAGTCAGACTCTCGAGGGCTATGGCTACACCTTC. As protein: CSASQTLEGYGYTF.

V usage is TRBV11-2 and J usage is TRBJ2-1, with 10 nucleotides matching TRBD2. In germline, CDR1 is SGHAT, CDR2 FQNNGV. The CDR3 covers 15 residues. V gave up 4 bases and J gave up 6 bases; unmatched junction bases: 6. CDR3 protein: CASSSQRGGPNEQFF. In nucleotides, the CDR3 is TGTGCCAGCAGCTCGCAGCGGGGGGGTCCCAATGAGCAGTTCTTC.

The chain has TRBV7-2 and TRBJ2-5, with TRBD2 identical over 8 bases. CDR3 length: 15 residues. Germline V gene lookup returns CDR1 SGHTA and CDR2 FQGNSA. Unmatched junction bases numbered 12, after V lost 10 bases and J lost 2 bases. The CDR3 sequence: CATGGGGPGQETQYF. The CDR3, as DNA: TGTGCCACCGGGGGCGGGGGGCCGGGGCAAGAGACCCAGTACTTC.

This clonotype appeared a few times. The chain combines TRBV20-1 with TRBJ2-1; TRBD2 matches 8 bases. The CDR3 is 14 residues long. The ends lost 3 bases at V and 12 bases at J; junction bases unmatched: 13. The germline CDR1 and CDR2 sequences are DFQATT and SNEGSKA (reference sequence). The CDR3 bases are TGCAGTGCTAGGATAGCGGGACCTCACCGGGGGCAGTTCTTC. This sequence encodes CSARIAGPHRGQFF.

This clonotype came up a few times. The V gene is TRBV6-1, the J gene TRBJ2-1; 11 nucleotides agree with TRBD2. There are 15 residues in the CDR3. Germline V gene lookup returns CDR1 MNHNS and CDR2 SASEGT. Trimming at V came to 4 bases and at J to 6 bases, leaving 5 bases not matched to a gene. The CDR3 coding sequence is TGTGCCAGCAGTGCCGCTAGCGGGGGGTTCAATGAGCAGTTCTTC. Translating it yields CASSAASGGFNEQFF.

The table lists this clonotype with a few counts. The V call is TRBV5-1, the J call TRBJ2-1; 7 bases line up with TRBD1. Germline CDR1 SGHRS, CDR2 YFSETQ. V shed 0 bases and J 3 bases; nucleotides not matched to a gene: 6. The CDR3 has 16 residues. This chain's CDR3 is CASSLAGTASYNEQFF. CDR3 bases: TGCGCCAGCAGCTTGGCTGGGACAGCGAGCTACAATGAGCAGTTCTTC.

This clonotype was observed at least ten times. The chain recombines TRBV25-1 with TRBJ1-2, with D tentatively TRBD1 (6 bases). V was clipped by 4 bases and J by 2 bases, with 11 bases between them. The germline V gene encodes CDR1 MGHDK and CDR2 SYGVNS. The CDR3 spans 14 residues. The CDR3 sequence: CASSGTTGNYGYTF. In DNA, the CDR3 is TGTGCCAGCAGTGGTACAACAGGGAACTATGGCTACACCTTC.